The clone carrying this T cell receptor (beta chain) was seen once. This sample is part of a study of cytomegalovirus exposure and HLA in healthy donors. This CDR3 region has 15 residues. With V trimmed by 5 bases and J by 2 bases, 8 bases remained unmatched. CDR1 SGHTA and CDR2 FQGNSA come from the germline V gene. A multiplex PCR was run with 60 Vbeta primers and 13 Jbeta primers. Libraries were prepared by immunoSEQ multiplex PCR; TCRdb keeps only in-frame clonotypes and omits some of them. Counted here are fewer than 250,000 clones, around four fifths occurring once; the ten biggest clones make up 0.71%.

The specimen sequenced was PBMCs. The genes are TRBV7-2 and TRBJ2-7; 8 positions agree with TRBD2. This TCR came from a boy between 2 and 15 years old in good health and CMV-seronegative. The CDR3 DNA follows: TGTGCCAGCAGCGTACTTAGCGGGACCACCTACGAGCAGTACTTC. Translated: CASSVLSGTTYEQYF.